These 23 T cell receptor beta chains were sequenced from one sample in a study of T cells in Graves' hyperthyroidism and ophthalmopathy. Amplified TCR beta CDR3 regions came from RNA transcripts. The TCR CDR3 first-round RT-PCR relied on the HTBI primer set. TCRdb re-called the multiplex PCR reads with MiXCR, one entry per CDR3 protein. The sample gives around 800,000 distinct CDR3 sequences, roughly 40% of which show up once; over 8% is in the top ten. Sequencing was carried out using blood. These TCRs come from a man aged 18 to 35 with Graves' hyperthyroidism.

The chain carries TRBV5-6 and TRBJ2-7; 10 nucleotides agree with TRBD1. The length of the CDR3 is 15 residues. The germline V gene has CDR1 SGHDT and CDR2 YYEEEE. V trimming: 7 bases; J trimming: 3 bases; junction bases outside the gene matches: 10. The CDR3 nucleotides are TGTGCCAGCTGCCGTCTGGGGGACAGGGGCTACGAGCAGTACTTC. This encodes CASCRLGDRGYEQYF.

The V and J genes are TRBV6-1 and TRBJ2-7; 9 bases are shared with TRBD2. The germline V gene has CDR1 MNHNS and CDR2 SASEGT. The length of the CDR3 is 16 residues. Trimming cost V 6 bases and J 1 base; bases outside gene matches: 10. CDR3 loop: CASSQGASGRSYEQYF. The CDR3 DNA sequence: TGTGCCAGCAGCCAAGGGGCGAGCGGGAGGTCCTACGAGCAGTACTTC.

Worth noting for this clonotype: A read error may be the cause here, since a much bigger clone is one base away. The chain recombines TRBV20-1 with TRBJ1-5; TRBD1 might be the D (6 bases). The CDR3 has 14 residues. Trimming shortened V by 5 bases and J by 2 bases, and 13 bases separated the two germline ends. Germline V lookup: CDR1 DFQATT, CDR2 SNEGSKA (reference sequence). The DNA of the CDR3 is TGCAGTGCTGTCACAGGGCCGTGCAATCAGCCCCAGCATTTT. Encoded protein: CSAVTGPCNQPQHF.

This clonotype was detected ten times or more. The chain has TRBV5-1 and TRBJ2-6; tentatively, D is TRBD1 (6 bases). Germline V gene data show CDR1 as SGHRS and CDR2 as YFSETQ. With 3 bases removed from V and 0 bases from J, the gap between germline ends came to 10 bases. CDR3 length equals 16 residues. The CDR3 nucleotides are TGCGCCAGCAGCTCCACAGGGTTCTCTGGGGCCAACGTCCTGACTTTC. Translating gives CASSSTGFSGANVLTF.

The J gene is TRBJ1-1, the V gene TRBV3-1; 8 bases fit TRBD1. The CDR3 totals 16 residues. Germline values: CDR1 LGHDT, CDR2 YNNKEL (reference sequence). J was trimmed by 4 bases and V by 0 bases; bases with no gene match: 7. The CDR3 DNA is TGTGCCAGCAGCCAAGACAGGGGGCGCCTGGGCACTGAAGCTTTCTTT. Amino acids: CASSQDRGRLGTEAFF. Together with reference TRBV3-1 and TRBJ1-1, the CDR3 gives the full variable domain: DTAVSQTPKYLVTQMGNDKSIKCEQNLGHDTMYWYKQDSKKFLKIMFSYNNKELIINETVPNRFSPKSPDKAHLNLHINSLELGDSAVYFCASSQDRGRLGTEAFFGQGTRLTVV.

This chain links TRBV5-1 with TRBJ2-7, with D maybe TRBD1 (6 bases). The CDR3 is 17 residues long. V lost 5 bases, J lost 0 bases, and 21 bases lay in between. The germline V gene encodes CDR1 SGHRS and CDR2 YFSETQ. The CDR3 region is CASSIWNRDTGSYEQYF. The CDR3 DNA sequence: TGCGCCAGCAGTATCTGGAACCGGGACACCGGCTCCTACGAGCAGTACTTC.

Notes on this clonotype: A much larger clone is a single base away; this may be a read error. DNA of the CDR3: TGTGCCAGCAGCCTGCACACTGATGGCAATCAGCCCCAGTATTTT. Protein product: CASSLHTDGNQPQYF. This chain connects TRBV19 to TRBJ1-5; D ambiguous. TRBJ2-3 explains the end of the DNA better; the J call may be wrong. The CDR3 is 15 amino acids. The germline V gene has CDR1 LNHDA and CDR2 SQIVND (reference sequence).

This clonotype showed up many times. The chain is built from TRBV10-3 and TRBJ1-6, with D uncertain. The CDR3 extends over 12 amino acids. CDR1 ENHRY and CDR2 SYGVKD come from the germline V gene. Trimming pared 0 bases from V and 10 bases from J, leaving 4 bases between. The DNA for the CDR3 is TGTGCCATCAGTGAGTCAGGATCACCCCTCCACTTT. Translated, it gives CAISESGSPLHF.

The CDR3 nucleotides read TGCAGCGGTACCGGGACAGGGAACACCGGGGAGCTGTTTTTT. Its protein is CSGTGTGNTGELFF. V and J are TRBV29-1 and TRBJ2-2, with 8 bases lining up with TRBD1. Germline V CDR1 and CDR2: SQVTM, ANQGSEA. V gave up 7 bases and J gave up 1 base; unmatched junction bases: 5. This CDR3 has 14 amino acids.

This clonotype was recorded at least ten times. This CDR3 is CASRDDRGNTEAFF. The CDR3 nucleotides read TGTGCCAGCAGGGACGACAGGGGGAACACTGAAGCTTTCTTT. The V and J genes are TRBV12-3 or TRBV12-4 and TRBJ1-1, with 8 bases aligning to TRBD1. There are 14 residues in the CDR3. The trim removed 6 bases at V and 1 base at J, leaving 4 bases unmatched.

This clonotype was seen more than once but under ten times. V and J are TRBV7-3 and TRBJ1-3; 7 bases match TRBD1. Germline V gene data show CDR1 as SGHTA and CDR2 as FQGTGA. CDR3 size: 15 residues. V shed 5 bases and J 0 bases; nucleotides not matched to a gene: 4. The CDR3 protein is CASSGDRDSGNTIYF. The CDR3 nucleotides read TGTGCCAGCAGCGGTGACAGGGACTCTGGAAACACCATATATTTT.

The count of this clonotype is one. A read error may produce the germline difference seen at one junction end. The gene calls are TRBV6-6 and TRBJ2-7, with D possibly TRBD2 on 6 matching bases. Germline lookup yields CDR1 MNHNY and CDR2 SVGAGI (reference sequence). CDR3 length: 15 amino acids. The CDR3 protein is CVSSYSPGGPYEQYF. In nucleotides, the CDR3 is TGTGTCAGCAGTTACTCTCCTGGAGGGCCCTACGAGCAGTACTTC.

The chain couples TRBV15 to TRBJ1-6, with a tentative D call TRBD1 (6 bases). The length of the CDR3 is 13 residues. Trimming left V 5 bases short and J 7 bases short, with 9 bases between. Germline V gene lookup returns CDR1 LNHNV and CDR2 YYDKDF (reference sequence). The CDR3 loop reads CATSDQGNSPLHF. Here the CDR3 DNA reads TGTGCCACCAGCGACCAGGGGAATTCACCCCTCCACTTT.

On this clonotype: At one boundary the junction diverges from the germline segment, which might be a read error. V gene TRBV11-2 combines with J gene TRBJ2-7; the D is unclear. Germline V gene sequence: CDR1 SGHAT, CDR2 FQNNGV. CDR3 length equals 13 residues. The CDR3 DNA reads TGTGCCAGCAGGCGCCTTGGATCCTACGAGCGGTACTTC. Amino acid sequence: CASRRLGSYERYF.

Concerning this clonotype itself: Sequence at one end of the junction differs from germline and may be a read error. The rearrangement uses TRBV5-5 and TRBJ1-5; a weak D match, TRBD1 (5 bases). The CDR3 consists of 15 residues. Germline V CDR1 and CDR2: SGHKS, YYEKEE (reference sequence). CDR3 in amino acids: CASSIGTDSDQPQHF. The DNA of the CDR3 is TGCGCCAGCAGCATCGGGACGGATAGCGATCAGCCCCAGCATTTT.

The chain joins TRBV24-1 to TRBJ2-5, with 12 bases fitting TRBD2. This CDR3 comprises 16 residues. J gave up 4 bases and V 5 bases, and 7 bases lay outside the gene matches. The germline V gene encodes CDR1 KGHDR and CDR2 SFDVKD. CDR3 bases: TGTGCCACCAGTGGGACTAGCGGGACAGTGCGAGAGACCCAGTACTTC. As protein: CATSGTSGTVRETQYF.

In its sample, this clonotype was seen a few times. The chain couples TRBV13 to TRBJ1-2; TRBD1 might be the D (5 bases). V shed 5 bases and J shed 0 bases, with 13 bases lying between them. This CDR3 comprises 15 residues. Germline V gene data show CDR1 as PRHDT and CDR2 as FYEKMQ (reference sequence). This CDR3 is CASSVRDGANYGYTF. In DNA form, the CDR3 reads TGTGCCAGCAGCGTCCGGGACGGAGCTAACTATGGCTACACCTTC.

The chain carries TRBV2 and TRBJ1-1; no reliable D call. CDR1 SNHLY and CDR2 FYNNEI come from the germline V gene. The V gene lost 6 bases and the J gene lost 0 bases, with 14 bases spanning the gap. The length of the CDR3 is 15 residues. The CDR3 protein is CASSVEEGLNTEAFF. The CDR3 DNA is TGTGCCAGCAGCGTTGAAGAGGGATTGAACACTGAAGCTTTCTTT.

This clonotype was detected many times. The chain has TRBV29-1 and TRBJ2-5; 7 nucleotides line up with TRBD1. Germline V gene sequence: CDR1 SQVTM, CDR2 ANQGSEA. The CDR3 is made up of 12 amino acids. V was clipped by 3 bases and J by 3 bases; unmatched bases: 1. The CDR3 DNA reads TGCAGCGTTGATCAGGGGGAAGAGACCCAGTACTTC. This gives the protein CSVDQGEETQYF.

In the case of this clonotype: Relative to the germline gene, one junction end is altered; a read error may explain this. The chain links TRBV5-1 to TRBJ1-1; TRBD1 aligns across 7 bases. Germline V gene sequence: CDR1 SGHRS, CDR2 YFSETQ. This CDR3 contains 16 residues. CDR3 coding DNA: TGTGCCAGCAGCACCTCGCTAAGGGGGCTAGGCACTGAAGCTTTCTTT. Translation gives CASSTSLRGLGTEAFF.

A few counts support this clonotype. The V call is TRBV5-1, the J call TRBJ1-1; D perhaps matches TRBD1 (6 bases). The germline V gene encodes CDR1 SGHRS and CDR2 YFSETQ. There are 14 residues in the CDR3. V was trimmed by 4 bases and J by 1 base, leaving 11 bases between them. The CDR3 loop reads CASSQGTENTEAFF. The CDR3 bases are TGCGCCAGCAGCCAGGGGACGGAGAACACTGAAGCTTTCTTT.

This chain uses TRBV5-1 with TRBJ1-1; D unresolved. The V end was cut by 2 bases, the J end by 2 bases, with 13 bases between. Germline CDR1 SGHRS, CDR2 YFSETQ. CDR3 size: 15 residues. CDR3 nucleotide sequence: TGCGCCAGCAGCTTTAAAGGTGGTATAAACACTGAAGCTTTCTTT. Its protein product is CASSFKGGINTEAFF.

This clonotype turned up a few times. V usage is TRBV7-9 and J usage is TRBJ1-4, with unresolved D. The germline V gene encodes CDR1 SEHNR and CDR2 FQNEAQ (reference sequence). V lost 4 bases and J lost 1, with 10 bases in between. CDR3 size: 15 residues. The DNA for the CDR3 is TGTGCCAGCAGCTCTCCGACGGGAACTAATGAAAAACTGTTTTTT. It codes for CASSSPTGTNEKLFF.